This T cell receptor beta chain was sequenced during a study of blood T cells in healthy people across ages. Broader study findings: Roughly linearly, TCR beta diversity per million T cells fell as age increased. Both higher diversity and more naive CD4+ cells marked long-lived donors when set against aged donors. The unknown donor CMV status may have confounded expanded clonotype changes.

There are 13 residues in the CDR3. Per germline, CDR1 DFQATT and CDR2 SNEGSKA (reference sequence). Trimming took off 6 bases at V and 7 bases at J, with 16 bases between the two ends. A sample-barcoded 5' primer and a J-beta primer mix were used in a second PCR of roughly 6 to 12 cycles. Each CDR3 protein gets one entry after TCRdb re-called the 5' RACE reads with MiXCR. The sample shows 650,000 to 900,000 distinct CDR3 sequences, around 62% of them seen only once. Donors gave around 9.3 milliliters of peripheral blood apiece. With regard to this clonotype: Its antigen is undetermined.

Sequences were obtained from blood. The receptor was derived from a man aged 30 to 39 in good health. This chain connects TRBV20-1 to TRBJ2-1; perhaps TRBD2 as D (7 bases). In DNA form, the CDR3 reads TGCAGTGCCGGGGAGGGGGGGCGAAATGAGCAGTTCTTC. Residues: CSAGEGGRNEQFF.